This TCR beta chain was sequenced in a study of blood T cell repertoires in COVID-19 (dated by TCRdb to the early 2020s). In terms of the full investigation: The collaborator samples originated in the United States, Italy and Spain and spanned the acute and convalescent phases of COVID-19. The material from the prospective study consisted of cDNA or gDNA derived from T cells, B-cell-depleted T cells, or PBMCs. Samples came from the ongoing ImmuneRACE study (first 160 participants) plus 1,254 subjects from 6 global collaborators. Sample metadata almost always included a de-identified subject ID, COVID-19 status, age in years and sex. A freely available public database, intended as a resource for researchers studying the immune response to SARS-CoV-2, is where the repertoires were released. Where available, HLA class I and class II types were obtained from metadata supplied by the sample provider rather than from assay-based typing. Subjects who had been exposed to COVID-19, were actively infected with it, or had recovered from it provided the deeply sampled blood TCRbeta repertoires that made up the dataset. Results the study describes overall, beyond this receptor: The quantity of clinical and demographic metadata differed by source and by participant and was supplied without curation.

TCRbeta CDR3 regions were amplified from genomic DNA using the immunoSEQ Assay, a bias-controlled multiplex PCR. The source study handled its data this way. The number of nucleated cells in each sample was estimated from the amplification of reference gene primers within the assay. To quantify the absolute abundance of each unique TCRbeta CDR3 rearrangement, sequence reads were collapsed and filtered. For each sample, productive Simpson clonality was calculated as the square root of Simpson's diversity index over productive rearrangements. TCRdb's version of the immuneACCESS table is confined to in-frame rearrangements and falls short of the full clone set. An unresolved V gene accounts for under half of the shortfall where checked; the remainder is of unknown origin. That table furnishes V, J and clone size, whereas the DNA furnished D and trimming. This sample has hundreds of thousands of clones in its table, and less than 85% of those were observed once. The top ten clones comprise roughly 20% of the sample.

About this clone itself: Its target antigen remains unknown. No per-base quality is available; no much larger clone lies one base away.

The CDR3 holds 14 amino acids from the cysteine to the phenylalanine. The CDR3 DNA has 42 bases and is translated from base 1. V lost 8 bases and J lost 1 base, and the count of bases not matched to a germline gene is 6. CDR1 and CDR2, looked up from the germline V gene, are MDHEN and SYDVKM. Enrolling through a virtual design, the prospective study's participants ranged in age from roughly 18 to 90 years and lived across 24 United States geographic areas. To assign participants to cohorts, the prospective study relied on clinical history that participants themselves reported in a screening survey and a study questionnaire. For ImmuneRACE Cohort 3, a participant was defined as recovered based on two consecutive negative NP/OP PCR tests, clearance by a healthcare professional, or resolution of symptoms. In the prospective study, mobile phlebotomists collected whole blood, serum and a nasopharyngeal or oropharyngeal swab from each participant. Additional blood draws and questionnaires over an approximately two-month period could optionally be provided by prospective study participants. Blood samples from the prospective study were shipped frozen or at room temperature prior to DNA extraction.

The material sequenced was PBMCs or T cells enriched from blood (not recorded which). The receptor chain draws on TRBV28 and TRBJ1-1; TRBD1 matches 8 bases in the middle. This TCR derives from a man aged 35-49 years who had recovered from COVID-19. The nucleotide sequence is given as TGTGCCAGCGCTGCCGGGACAGGGAACACTGAAGCTTTCTTT. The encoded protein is CASAAGTGNTEAFF.